This section outlines one TCR beta chain sequence together with its context. The antigen is undetermined. The sample originates from a study of persistence of HIV-infected CD4 T cells. Study as a whole: CD4+ T cells responding to CMV or HIV-1 Gag were isolated.

An overlapping HIV-1 Gag peptide pool stimulated these cells at about 1 ug/peptide/mL. Memory cells lacking CD40L and CD69 with high CD45RO were sorted. Plasma HIV-1 RNA stayed below 50 copies/mL for at least 4 years. Stimulated PBMCs had first been depleted of CD8+ T cells. General study points: CMV- and Gag-responding cells had lower TCRbeta richness than CD3/CD28-responding cells.

Trimming cost V 2 bases and J 4 bases; bases outside gene matches: 6. The CDR3 extends over 15 amino acids. The germline CDR1 and CDR2 sequences are SGHRS and YFSETQ. The immunoSEQ assay was version 4, run in survey mode. This table comes from immunoSEQ multiplex PCR, and its TCRdb copy is limited to in-frame clones, with some not included. There are about 36,000 clones in the sample; about 84% occur only once, and 5% to 5.5% lies in the top ten. This clonotype was obtained from an adult with HIV. The donor label of this sample is uncertain. The sequencing here drew on cultured CD4+ T cells from PBMCs, taken from a patient who received antiretroviral therapy. V and J are TRBV5-1 and TRBJ2-3; 8 bases match TRBD2. CDR3 nucleotides: TGCGCCAGCAGCTTCGGCGGGGGGAAAGCAGATACGCAGTATTTT. It encodes CASSFGGGKADTQYF.